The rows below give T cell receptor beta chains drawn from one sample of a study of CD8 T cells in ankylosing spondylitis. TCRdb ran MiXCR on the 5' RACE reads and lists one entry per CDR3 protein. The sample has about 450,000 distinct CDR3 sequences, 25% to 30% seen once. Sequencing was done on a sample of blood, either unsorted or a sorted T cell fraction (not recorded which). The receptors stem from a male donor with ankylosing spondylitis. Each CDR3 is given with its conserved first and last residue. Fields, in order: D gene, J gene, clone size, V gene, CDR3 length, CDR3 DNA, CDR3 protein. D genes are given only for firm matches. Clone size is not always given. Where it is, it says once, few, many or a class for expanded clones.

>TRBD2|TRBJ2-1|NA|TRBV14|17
TGTGCCAGCAGCCAAGAATACACTAGCGGGATCCGTAATGGGCAGTTCTTC
CASSQEYTSGIRNGQFF
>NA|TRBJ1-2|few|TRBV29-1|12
TGCAGCGTTGAAGGGCAGGTAGAGGGCTACACCTTC
CSVEGQVEGYTF
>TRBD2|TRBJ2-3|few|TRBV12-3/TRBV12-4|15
TGTGCCAGCAGCTACCTAGCGGGGAACACAGATACGCAGTATTTT
CASSYLAGNTDTQYF
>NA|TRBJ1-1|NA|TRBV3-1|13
TGTGCCAGCAGCCAACCCCTTGGGACTGAAGCTTTCTTT
CASSQPLGTEAFF
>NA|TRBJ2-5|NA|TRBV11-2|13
TGTGCCAGCAGCCCCTTGTCGGGGGAGACCCAGTACTTC
CASSPLSGETQYF
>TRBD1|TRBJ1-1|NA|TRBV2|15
TGTGCCAGCAGTGAACAGGGGGCCGAGGGGGTTGAAGCTTTCTTT
CASSEQGAEGVEAFF
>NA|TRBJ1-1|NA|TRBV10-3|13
TGTGCCATCAGTGAGTCAAAGAACACTGAAGCTTTCTTT
CAISESKNTEAFF
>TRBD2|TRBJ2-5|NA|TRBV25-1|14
TGTGCCAGCAGTGTGGTAGCGGGACGGGAGACCCAGTACTTC
CASSVVAGRETQYF
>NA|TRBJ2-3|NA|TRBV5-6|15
TGTGCCAGCACCTCTCCCGTCTCTAGCACAGATACGCAGTATTTT
CASTSPVSSTDTQYF
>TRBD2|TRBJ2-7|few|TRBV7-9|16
TGTGCCAGCAGCTTAGCGCAGGGACTAGGTGCCTACGAGCAGTACTTC
CASSLAQGLGAYEQYF
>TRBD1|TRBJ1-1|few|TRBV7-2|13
TGTGCCAGCACCTCCCAGGGGGGCACTGAAGCTTTCTTT
CASTSQGGTEAFF
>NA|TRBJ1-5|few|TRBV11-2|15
TGTGCCAGCAGCTTAGGGGACCTTCCCAATCAGCCCCAGCATTTT
CASSLGDLPNQPQHF
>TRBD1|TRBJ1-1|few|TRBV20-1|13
TGCAGTGCGTCAGGGGGCCGTGTCACTGAAGCTTTCTTT
CSASGGRVTEAFF
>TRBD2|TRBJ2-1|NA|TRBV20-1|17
TGCAGTGCTAGAAAACCTAGCGGGGGCAGCTCCTACAATGAGCAGTTCTTC
CSARKPSGGSSYNEQFF
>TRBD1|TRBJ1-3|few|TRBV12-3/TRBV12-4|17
TGTGCCAGCAGTCCGTTGACAGGGCCCCTCTCTGGAAACACCATATATTTT
CASSPLTGPLSGNTIYF
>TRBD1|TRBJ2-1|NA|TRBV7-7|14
TGTGCCAGCAGCTCCGGACAGGGAAACAATGAGCAGTTCTTC
CASSSGQGNNEQFF
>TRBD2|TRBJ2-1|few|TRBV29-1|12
TGCAGCGTGGACAGAGCGGGAGATGAGCAGTTCTTC
CSVDRAGDEQFF
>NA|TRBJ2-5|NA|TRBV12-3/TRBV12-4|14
TGTGCCAGCAGTTTTGGCGGGTCCCAAGAGACCCAGTACTTC
CASSFGGSQETQYF
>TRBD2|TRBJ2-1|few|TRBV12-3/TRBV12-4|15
TGTGCCAGCAGCGCCGAGGACGGGAGGGCAGCTGAGCAGTTCTTC
CASSAEDGRAAEQFF
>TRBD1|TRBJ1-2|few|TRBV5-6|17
TGTGCCAGCAGCTTCGGACAGGGGAGTGGGGCAGGGTATGGCTACACCTTC
CASSFGQGSGAGYGYTF
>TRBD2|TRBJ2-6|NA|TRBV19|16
TGTGCCAGTAGAGAAGACGGGAGGTCTGGGGCCAACGTCCTGACTTTC
CASREDGRSGANVLTF
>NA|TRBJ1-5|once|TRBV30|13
TGTGCCTGGAGTGTTCATAGCAATCAGCCCCAGCATTTT
CAWSVHSNQPQHF
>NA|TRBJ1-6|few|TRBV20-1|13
TGCAGTGTTCGACATGGCCCAAATTCACCCCTCCACTTT
CSVRHGPNSPLHF
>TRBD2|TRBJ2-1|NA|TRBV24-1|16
TGTGCCACCAGTGATTCCATAGCGGGAGGGTACAATGAGCAGTTCTTC
CATSDSIAGGYNEQFF
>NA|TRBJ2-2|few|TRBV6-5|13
TGTGCCAGCAGTTACTCGAGCGCAGCTGGGCTGTTTTTT
CASSYSSAAGLFF
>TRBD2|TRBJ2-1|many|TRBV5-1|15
TGCGCCAGCAGCTTGGTAGAGCGGGAGTGGAGTGAGCAGTTCTTC
CASSLVEREWSEQFF
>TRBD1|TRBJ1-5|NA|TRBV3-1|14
TGTGCCAGCAGCCTGGGACAGCCTCCCCAGCCCCAGCATTTT
CASSLGQPPQPQHF
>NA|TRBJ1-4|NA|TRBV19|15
TGTGCCAGTAGTATCCTCGGTGCAGGGGAAGAAAAACTGTTTTTT
CASSILGAGEEKLFF
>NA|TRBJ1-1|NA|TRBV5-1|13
TGCGCCAGCACGCGGGGGGGGAACACTGAAGCTTTCTTT
CASTRGGNTEAFF
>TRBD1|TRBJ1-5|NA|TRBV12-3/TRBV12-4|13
TGTGCCAGCAGTTTATGGCAGGGGGATCCCCAGCATTTT
CASSLWQGDPQHF
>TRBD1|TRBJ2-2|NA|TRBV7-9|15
TGTGCCAGCATGGGACCGGGACAGGGGACCGGGGAGCTGTTTTTT
CASMGPGQGTGELFF
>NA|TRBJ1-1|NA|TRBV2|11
TGTGCCAGCAGTGTTGGCAGTGAAGCTTTCTTT
CASSVGSEAFF
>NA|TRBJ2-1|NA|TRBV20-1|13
TGCAGTGCTAGACGGGGGAGTGACAATGAGCAGTTCTTC
CSARRGSDNEQFF
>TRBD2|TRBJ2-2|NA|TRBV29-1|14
TGCAGCGTCGAGACTAGCGGGAGTACCGGGGAGCTGTTTTTT
CSVETSGSTGELFF
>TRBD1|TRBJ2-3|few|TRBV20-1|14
TGCAGTGCTCCACAGGGGACAGGATTGGATACGCAGTATTTT
CSAPQGTGLDTQYF
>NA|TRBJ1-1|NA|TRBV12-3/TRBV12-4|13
TGTGCCAGCGGCAATGCGGCGGAGACTGAAGCTTTCTTT
CASGNAAETEAFF
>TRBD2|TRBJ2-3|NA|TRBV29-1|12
TGCAGCGTTGACCTAGCGGTAGATACGCAGTATTTT
CSVDLAVDTQYF
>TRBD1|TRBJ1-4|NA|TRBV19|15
TGTGCCAGTAGTATAAGCGGGACAGGTGCGGAAAAACTGTTTTTT
CASSISGTGAEKLFF
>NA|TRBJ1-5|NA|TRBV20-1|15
TGCAGTGCTAGAGATGCAAGGACGGGTGATCAGCCCCAGCATTTT
CSARDARTGDQPQHF
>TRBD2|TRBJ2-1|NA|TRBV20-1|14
TGCAGTGCTAGGAGGCTAGCGGTCTACAATGAGCAGTTCTTC
CSARRLAVYNEQFF
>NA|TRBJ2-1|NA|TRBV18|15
TGTGCCAGCTCAGCCTACAGGGACTCCTACAATGAGCAGTTCTTC
CASSAYRDSYNEQFF
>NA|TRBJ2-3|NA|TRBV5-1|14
TGCGCCAGCAGTATAGGTACTTTCACAGATACGCAGTATTTT
CASSIGTFTDTQYF
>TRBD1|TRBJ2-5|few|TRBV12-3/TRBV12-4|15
TGTGCCAGCAGTCTTCATGGGACAGGGGAAGAGACCCAGTACTTC
CASSLHGTGEETQYF
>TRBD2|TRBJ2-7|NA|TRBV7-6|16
TGTGCCAGCAGCTTAGGAATAGCGGGAGGGCCCTACGAGCAGTACTTC
CASSLGIAGGPYEQYF
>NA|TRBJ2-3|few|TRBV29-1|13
TGCAGCGCGGAGATGGTTGGGACAGATACGCAGTATTTT
CSAEMVGTDTQYF
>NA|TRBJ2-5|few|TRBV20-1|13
TGCAGTGCCCTAAGGGCAGTCGAAGAGACCCAGTACTTC
CSALRAVEETQYF
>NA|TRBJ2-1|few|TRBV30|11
TGTGCCCGTGGGGGTTACAATGAGCAGTTCTTC
CARGGYNEQFF
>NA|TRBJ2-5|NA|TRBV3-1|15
TGTGCCAGCAGCCAAGATCCCCCAGGGGGGAAGACCCAGTACTTC
CASSQDPPGGKTQYF
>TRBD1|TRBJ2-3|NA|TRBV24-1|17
TGTGCCACCAGTGATTCCGGACAGGGGATCGGGCCAGATACGCAGTATTTT
CATSDSGQGIGPDTQYF
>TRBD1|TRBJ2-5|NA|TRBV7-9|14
TGTGCCAGCAGCTTCCGGACAGGGGACGAGACCCAGTACTTC
CASSFRTGDETQYF